The entry that follows covers one T cell receptor beta chain sequence. How the authors handled the data: Counts of nucleated cells, estimated from reference gene primer amplification, were obtained. Libraries were prepared by immunoSEQ multiplex PCR; TCRdb keeps only in-frame clonotypes and omits some of them. V and J calls and clone size come straight from that table; D and trimming were deduced from the DNA. Of around 150,000 clones listed, 82% are singletons. Germline V gene sequence: CDR1 MDHEN, CDR2 SYDVKM. This CDR3 has 13 residues. V gave up 5 bases and J gave up 2 bases, with 9 bases separating them. This sample stems from a study of blood T cell repertoires in COVID-19. Study as a whole: The United States, Italy and Spain provided the acute and convalescent COVID-19 samples.

Seattle patients were enrolled while actively infected and followed longitudinally. Sequenced sample: peripheral blood. The J gene is TRBJ1-2, the V gene TRBV28; TRBD1 might be the D (5 bases). This receptor was obtained from a woman aged 40 to 49 with COVID-19, enrolled during active disease. In DNA, the CDR3 is TGTGCCAGCAGTCCTACAGGAAACTATGGCTACACCTTC. Amino acids: CASSPTGNYGYTF.